This TCR beta chain was profiled in a study of T cell changes during pregnancy in multiple sclerosis (dated by TCRdb to the late 2010s). Context from the whole study: The study looked at changes in the T cell repertoire across pregnancy in women with multiple sclerosis.

Comment on this clone: The specificity of this receptor is unknown. Qualities for individual bases were not recorded, and no much larger clone is one base off.

Deletion took 8 bases off V and 7 bases off J, with a span of 12 bases between the germline ends. There are 13 amino acids in the CDR3, from cysteine to phenylalanine inclusive. Kept here is only the CDR3 DNA, which spans 39 bases and is read in frame from base 1. The germline V gene (reference sequence) specifies SEHNR as CDR1 and FQNEAQ as CDR2. Library method: the immunoSEQ multiplex PCR assay. In TCRdb, the immuneACCESS table is reduced to in-frame sequences with V and J assigned. These tables do not hold every clone; where another copy was compared, an unresolved V gene accounts for under half, and the others remain unexplained. Counted in this sample were more than 25,000 clones; 80% to 90% of them appeared once. The ten largest clonotypes hold about 9.5% of the sample.

This sequence was found in a female donor with multiple sclerosis, enrolled in a pregnancy study. Sequenced here: CD8+ T cells from peripheral blood mononuclear cells, sampled in the first trimester of pregnancy. The rearrangement combines TRBV7-9 with TRBJ1-6; a confident D gene designation cannot be given. The DNA is as follows: TGTGCCAGCGCGCCGGTCCAAAATTCACCCCTCCACTTT. Translated, this gives CASAPVQNSPLHF.